The 15 T cell receptor beta chains given below trace back to one sample, sequenced in a study of Ad26.COV2.S vaccination and SARS-CoV-2 variants. TCRdb's copy holds only in-frame clones and misses some; the assay was immunoSEQ multiplex PCR. The sample records about 350,000 clones, roughly 94% being singletons. Material: peripheral blood, obtained after recovery from COVID-19. The receptor set was obtained from a human donor who had recovered from COVID-19.

This clone appeared a single time. The chain joins TRBV6-5 to TRBJ1-1; D may be TRBD1 (5 bases). CDR3 length equals 14 residues. CDR1 is MNHEY, CDR2 SVGAGI, per germline. V shed 5 bases and J shed 1 base, with 11 bases lying between them. The CDR3 here is CASSRGRTNTEAFF. The CDR3 nucleotides read TGTGCCAGCAGTCGGGGACGGACGAACACTGAAGCTTTCTTT.

The chain combines TRBV7-2 with TRBJ1-1; D remains unclear. This CDR3 spans 15 amino acids. V was trimmed by 3 bases and J by 6 bases, leaving 17 bases between them. Germline loops: CDR1 SGHTA, CDR2 FQGNSA. The CDR3 nucleotides are TGTGCCAGCAGCTTGTTCAACGAGGGCCGCTCTGAAGCTTTCTTT. It encodes CASSLFNEGRSEAFF.

This clone was seen only once. The V call is TRBV2, the J call TRBJ2-5; the match to TRBD1 covers 7 bases. CDR3 length equals 16 residues. J gave up 1 base and V 4 bases, and 9 bases lay outside the gene matches. Germline V lookup: CDR1 SNHLY, CDR2 FYNNEI. The CDR3 reads CASSAFRQGPQETQYF. Written as DNA, the CDR3 is TGTGCCAGCAGTGCTTTCAGACAGGGCCCCCAAGAGACCCAGTACTTC.

V gene TRBV11-2 combines with J gene TRBJ2-3; no clear D. Per germline, CDR1 SGHAT and CDR2 FQNNGV. V was cut by 5 bases and J by 2 bases, with 2 bases left in between. The CDR3 is 11 residues long. CDR3 sequence: CASSNTDTQYF. DNA of the CDR3: TGTGCCAGCAGCAACACAGATACGCAGTATTTT.

The chain recombines TRBV27 with TRBJ2-1, with TRBD1 matching over 7 bases. Germline CDR1 is MNHEY and CDR2 is SMNVEV (reference sequence). The CDR3 runs 16 residues. The trim removed 3 bases at V and 2 bases at J, leaving 7 bases unmatched. CDR3 amino acids: CASSFSRDRAYNEQFF. Written as DNA, the CDR3 is TGTGCCAGCAGTTTTTCCCGGGACAGAGCCTACAATGAGCAGTTCTTC.

The chain combines TRBV2 with TRBJ2-5; D call uncertain. Germline V gene sequence: CDR1 SNHLY, CDR2 FYNNEI. The CDR3 spans 13 residues. V lost 4 bases and J lost 4, with 10 bases in between. The DNA of the CDR3 is TGTGCCAGCAGTGGACACCTGGCAGAGACCCAGTACTTC. Its translation is CASSGHLAETQYF.

This chain connects TRBV7-9 to TRBJ1-2, with no clear D. Germline CDR1 SEHNR, CDR2 FQNEAQ (reference sequence). The CDR3 runs 12 residues. V lost 4 bases to trimming and J lost 6 bases, with 9 bases between them. CDR3: CASSYFEDGYTF. The CDR3 nucleotides are TGTGCCAGCAGCTATTTTGAGGATGGCTACACCTTC. The variable domain in full, completed from reference TRBV7-9 and TRBJ1-2, reads DTGVSQNPRHKITKRGQNVTFRCDPISEHNRLYWYRQTLGQGPEFLTYFQNEAQLEKSRLLSDRFSAERPKGSFSTLEIQRTEQGDSAMYLCASSYFEDGYTFGSGTRLTVV.

The gene calls are TRBV11-2 and TRBJ2-2, with 10 nucleotides matching TRBD1. Germline V gene sequence: CDR1 SGHAT, CDR2 FQNNGV. The CDR3 extends over 15 amino acids. The J segment lost 7 bases and the V segment lost 6 bases, leaving 8 bases of the junction unmatched. The CDR3 nucleotides are TGTGCCAGCAGACGGGACAGGGGACGTGGCGGGGAGCTGTTTTTT. This translates into CASRRDRGRGGELFF.

This clone was counted a single time. The J gene is TRBJ2-2, the V gene TRBV6-6; TRBD1 matches 7 bases. Unmatched junction bases numbered 21, after V lost 5 bases and J lost 9 bases. This CDR3 is built from 18 residues. Germline CDR1 and CDR2: MNHNY and SVGAGI (reference sequence). The CDR3 bases are TGTGCCAGCAGTCGGCCATCCTCCGGGACAGCTTGGGGCAGGGAGCTGTTTTTT. Its translation: CASSRPSSGTAWGRELFF.

The J gene is TRBJ1-2, the V gene TRBV7-9; a weak D match, TRBD1 (5 bases). This CDR3 has 16 amino acids. Germline V lookup: CDR1 SEHNR, CDR2 FQNEAQ (reference sequence). Trimming removed 0 bases from V and 7 bases from J, with 18 bases in between. The CDR3 is CASSLAGEGRLTGYTF. The CDR3, as DNA: TGTGCCAGCAGCTTAGCAGGTGAGGGACGTCTAACTGGCTACACCTTC.

This clone was observed once. This chain uses TRBV29-1 with TRBJ2-7, with D perhaps matching TRBD2 (5 bases). This CDR3 comprises 12 residues. Trimming removed 3 bases at V and 3 bases at J, with 9 bases between. Germline-derived CDR1 and CDR2 are SQVTM and ANQGSEA. CDR3 protein: CSVEHGNYEQYF. In DNA, the CDR3 is TGCAGCGTTGAGCACGGGAACTACGAGCAGTACTTC.

The rearrangement joins TRBV7-3 to TRBJ2-6; possible D gene TRBD1, 5 bases. The CDR3 contains 17 residues. Trimming left V 5 bases short and J 1 base short, with 15 bases between. Germline loops: CDR1 SGHTA, CDR2 FQGTGA. CDR3 bases: TGTGCCAGCAGCGCCGGGTGGGGCGCATCTGGGGCCAACGTCCTGACTTTC. Protein sequence: CASSAGWGASGANVLTF.

This clone was recorded only once. This rearrangement joins TRBV7-9 to TRBJ2-7; 8 bases match TRBD1. The germline V gene encodes CDR1 SEHNR and CDR2 FQNEAQ (reference sequence). V was clipped by 6 bases and J by 8 bases; unmatched bases: 12. This CDR3 comprises 14 residues. The CDR3 region has the DNA TGTGCCAGCAGACCCACGACAGGGGCTGGAAAGCAGTACTTC. The encoded protein is CASRPTTGAGKQYF.

This sequence joins TRBV3-1 (or the pseudogene TRBV3-2) and TRBJ1-2, with TRBD1 as a possible D gene (5 bases). Deletions cut 2 bases from V and 2 bases from J, with 12 bases between. The CDR3 extends over 15 amino acids. From germline, CDR1 is LGHDT and CDR2 YNNKEL (reference sequence). Written as DNA, the CDR3 is TGTGCCAGCAGCCAACTCGACAGAGTCAACTATGGCTACACCTTC. Translation gives CASSQLDRVNYGYTF.

This chain connects TRBV6-5 to TRBJ2-7; TRBD2 might be the D (5 bases). The length of the CDR3 is 13 residues. The ends were cut back, 2 bases at V and 6 bases at J, with 11 bases in the middle. Germline assignment: CDR1 MNHEY and CDR2 SVGAGI. The CDR3 bases are TGTGCCAGCAGTTACGATGTAGCGACCGAGCAGTACTTC. This sequence encodes CASSYDVATEQYF.